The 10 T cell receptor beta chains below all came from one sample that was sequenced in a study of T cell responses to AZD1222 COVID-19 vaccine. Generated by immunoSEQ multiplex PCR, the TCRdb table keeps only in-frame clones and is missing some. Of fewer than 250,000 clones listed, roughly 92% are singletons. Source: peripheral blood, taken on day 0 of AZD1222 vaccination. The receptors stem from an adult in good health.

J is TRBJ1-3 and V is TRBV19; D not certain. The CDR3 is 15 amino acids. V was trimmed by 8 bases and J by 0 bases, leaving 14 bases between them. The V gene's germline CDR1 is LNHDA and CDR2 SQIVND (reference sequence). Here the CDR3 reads CASLDTADSGNTIYF. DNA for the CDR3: TGTGCCAGTTTAGATACGGCAGACTCTGGAAACACCATATATTTT.

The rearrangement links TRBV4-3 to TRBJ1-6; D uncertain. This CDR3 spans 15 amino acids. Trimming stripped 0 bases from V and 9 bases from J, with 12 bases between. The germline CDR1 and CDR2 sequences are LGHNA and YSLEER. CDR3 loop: CASSQEERTGSPLHF. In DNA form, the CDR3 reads TGCGCCAGCAGCCAAGAGGAGAGAACGGGTTCACCCCTCCACTTT.

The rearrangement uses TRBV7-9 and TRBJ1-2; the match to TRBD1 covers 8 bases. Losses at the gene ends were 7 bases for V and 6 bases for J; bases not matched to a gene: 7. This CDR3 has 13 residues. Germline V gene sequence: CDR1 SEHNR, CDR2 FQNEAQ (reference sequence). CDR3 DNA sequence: TGTGCCAGCACCCGTGGACAGGGTGATGGCTACACCTTC. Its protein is CASTRGQGDGYTF. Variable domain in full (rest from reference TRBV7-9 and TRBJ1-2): DTGVSQNPRHKITKRGQNVTFRCDPISEHNRLYWYRQTLGQGPEFLTYFQNEAQLEKSRLLSDRFSAERPKGSFSTLEIQRTEQGDSAMYLCASTRGQGDGYTFGSGTRLTVV.

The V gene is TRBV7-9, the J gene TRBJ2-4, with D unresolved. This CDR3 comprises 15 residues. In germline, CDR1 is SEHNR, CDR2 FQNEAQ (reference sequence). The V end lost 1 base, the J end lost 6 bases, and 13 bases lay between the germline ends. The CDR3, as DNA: TGTGCCAGCAGCTTAGTTAGTCAACCAGGAAACATTCAGTACTTC. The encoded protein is CASSLVSQPGNIQYF.

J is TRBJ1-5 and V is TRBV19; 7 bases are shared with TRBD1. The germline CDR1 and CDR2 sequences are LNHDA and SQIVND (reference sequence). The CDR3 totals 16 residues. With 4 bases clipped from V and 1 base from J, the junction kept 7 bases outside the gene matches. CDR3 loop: CASSTTGEGSNQPQHF. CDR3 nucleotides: TGTGCCAGTAGTACTACAGGGGAAGGGAGCAATCAGCCCCAGCATTTT.

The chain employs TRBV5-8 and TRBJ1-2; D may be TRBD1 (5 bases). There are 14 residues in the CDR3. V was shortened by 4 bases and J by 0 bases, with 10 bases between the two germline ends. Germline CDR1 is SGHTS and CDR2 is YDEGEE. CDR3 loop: CASSPQTANYGYTF. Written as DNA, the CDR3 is TGTGCCAGCAGCCCCCAGACAGCTAACTATGGCTACACCTTC.

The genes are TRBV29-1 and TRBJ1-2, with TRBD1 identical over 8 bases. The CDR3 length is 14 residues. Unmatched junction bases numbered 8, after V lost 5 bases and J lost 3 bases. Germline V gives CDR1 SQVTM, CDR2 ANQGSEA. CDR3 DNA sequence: TGCAGCGTTTATGGGACAGGCTTTTACTATGGCTACACCTTC. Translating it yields CSVYGTGFYYGYTF.

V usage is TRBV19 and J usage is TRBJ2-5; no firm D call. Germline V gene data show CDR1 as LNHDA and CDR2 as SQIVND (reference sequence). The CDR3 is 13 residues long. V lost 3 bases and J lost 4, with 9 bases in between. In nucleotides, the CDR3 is TGTGCCAGTAGTATCCGTGACTCAGAGACCCAGTACTTC. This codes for CASSIRDSETQYF. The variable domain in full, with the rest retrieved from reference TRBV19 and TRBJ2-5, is DGGITQSPKYLFRKEGQNVTLSCEQNLNHDAMYWYRQDPGQGLRLIYYSQIVNDFQKGDIAEGYSVSREKKESFPLTVTSAQKNPTAFYLCASSIRDSETQYFGPGTRLLVL.

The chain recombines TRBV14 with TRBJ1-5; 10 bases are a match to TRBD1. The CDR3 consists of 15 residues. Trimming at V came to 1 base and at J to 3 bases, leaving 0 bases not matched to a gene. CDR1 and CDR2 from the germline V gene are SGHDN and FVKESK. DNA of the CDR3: TGTGCCAGCAGCCAAGGACAGGGGGCCAATCAGCCCCAGCATTTT. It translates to CASSQGQGANQPQHF.

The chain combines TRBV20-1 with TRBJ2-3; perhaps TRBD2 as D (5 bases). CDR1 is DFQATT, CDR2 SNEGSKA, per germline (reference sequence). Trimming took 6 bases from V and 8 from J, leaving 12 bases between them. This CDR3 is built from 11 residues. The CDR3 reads CSAPDAGTQYF. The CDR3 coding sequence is TGCAGTGCCCCCGACGCGGGTACGCAGTATTTT.